This TCR beta chain was obtained from a study of T cell repertoires in cytomegalovirus infection. Background on the study: Both a matching HLA type and CMV infection were indicated by public TCR beta signatures. Overall study results and limits: What dominated the ex vivo response were HLA-C-restricted CMV-specific TCR beta clonotypes.

TCRdb fed the reads into MiXCR, producing one record per CDR3 protein. Counted here are about 250,000 distinct CDR3 sequences, 6.5% occurring once; the ten biggest clones make up 5.5% to 8%. At least ten counts were recorded for this clonotype. Antigen specificity is unknown. Germline-derived CDR1 and CDR2 are DFQATT and SNEGSKA (reference sequence). The CDR3 runs 14 residues. With 2 bases clipped from V and 6 bases from J, the junction kept 6 bases outside the gene matches. This TCR was recovered from a human donor in good health (CMV status not recorded). Some clones in this sample may be carry-over from other donors' samples. The sequenced sample was PBMCs. The chain couples TRBV20-1 to TRBJ2-2; TRBD1 aligns across 7 bases. The CDR3 sequence is CSARTTGRAGELFF. CDR3 DNA: TGCAGTGCTAGAACGACAGGGCGAGCCGGGGAGCTGTTTTTT.